Listed below are T cell receptor beta chains from one sample, sequenced in a study of blood T cell repertoires in COVID-19. Clones were sequenced by immunoSEQ multiplex PCR, and TCRdb holds only the in-frame ones, with some missing. Altogether about 250,000 clones are present, around 87% being singletons, with the ten largest covering over 2%. Material: PBMCs or T cells enriched from blood (not recorded which). These receptors came from a woman aged 18-35 years who had recovered from COVID-19. Each CDR3 is given with its conserved first and last residue. Each record gives: V gene, clone size, D gene, J gene, CDR3 protein, CDR3 DNA. The D gene is left open where the match is weak. Clone size is stated in some rows and not others, as once, few, many or a class when expanded.

V: TRBV11-2
size: once
D: TRBD2
J: TRBJ2-5
CDR3: CASSPRTSGGMYQETQYF
DNA: TGTGCCAGCAGCCCCCGGACTAGCGGGGGGATGTACCAAGAGACCCAGTACTTC

V: TRBV5-1
size: -
D: -
J: TRBJ2-6
CDR3: CASSLLSSGANVLTF
DNA: TGCGCCAGCAGCTTACTGAGCTCTGGGGCCAACGTCCTGACTTTC

V: TRBV18
size: -
D: -
J: TRBJ2-7
CDR3: CASSIAESYEQYF
DNA: TGTGCCAGCTCAATAGCGGAATCCTACGAGCAGTACTTC

V: TRBV2
size: -
D: TRBD1
J: TRBJ1-2
CDR3: CASAAGQGMNTWGYTF
DNA: TGTGCCAGCGCGGCCGGACAGGGGATGAATACGTGGGGCTACACCTTC

V: TRBV21-1
size: -
D: -
J: TRBJ1-2
CDR3: CASSKDPGGNYGYTF
DNA: TGTGCCAGCAGCAAAGATCCGGGGGGTAACTATGGCTACACCTTC

V: TRBV7-6
size: -
D: -
J: TRBJ2-2
CDR3: CASSLAVDTYTGELFF
DNA: TGTGCCAGCAGCTTAGCAGTAGACACCTACACCGGGGAGCTGTTTTTT

V: TRBV5-1
size: -
D: -
J: TRBJ1-2
CDR3: CASSLGQFNYGYTF
DNA: TGCGCCAGCAGCTTGGGGCAGTTTAACTATGGCTACACCTTC

V: TRBV5-1
size: -
D: TRBD1
J: TRBJ2-7
CDR3: CASSPRTGGDEQYF
DNA: TGCGCCAGCAGCCCAAGGACAGGGGGCGACGAGCAGTACTTC

V: TRBV19
size: -
D: TRBD1
J: TRBJ1-1
CDR3: CASSIGTANTEAFF
DNA: TGTGCCAGTAGTATCGGGACAGCGAACACTGAAGCTTTCTTT

V: TRBV19
size: -
D: -
J: TRBJ1-1
CDR3: CASNHPGVNTEAFF
DNA: TGTGCCAGTAATCATCCGGGGGTGAACACTGAAGCTTTCTTT

V: TRBV6-5
size: -
D: -
J: TRBJ2-3
CDR3: CASSYSSEQGKYF
DNA: TGTGCCAGCAGTTACTCGAGTGAACAGGGAAAGTATTTT

V: TRBV9
size: -
D: -
J: TRBJ2-7
CDR3: CASSVAAGEQYF
DNA: TGTGCCAGCAGCGTAGCGGCAGGCGAGCAGTACTTC

V: TRBV5-1
size: -
D: -
J: TRBJ1-2
CDR3: CASSLGDDSYTF
DNA: TGCGCCAGCAGCTTAGGAGATGATAGCTACACCTTC

V: TRBV13
size: -
D: TRBD1
J: TRBJ2-7
CDR3: CASSSRRDSVTYEQYF
DNA: TGTGCCAGCAGCTCTCGCCGGGACAGTGTAACCTACGAGCAGTACTTC

V: TRBV15
size: -
D: TRBD1
J: TRBJ2-7
CDR3: CATSDRDYEQYF
DNA: TGTGCCACTTCGGACAGGGACTACGAGCAGTACTTC

V: TRBV10-3
size: -
D: -
J: TRBJ2-6
CDR3: CAIWGGADSGANVLTF
DNA: TGTGCCATCTGGGGGGGCGCCGACTCTGGGGCCAACGTCCTGACTTTC

V: TRBV9
size: -
D: -
J: TRBJ2-7
CDR3: CASSVERTAYEQYF
DNA: TGTGCCAGCAGCGTAGAGCGGACAGCCTACGAGCAGTACTTC

V: TRBV14
size: -
D: TRBD2
J: TRBJ2-5
CDR3: CASSPPGGETQYF
DNA: TGTGCCAGCAGCCCCCCGGGGGGGGAGACCCAGTACTTC

V: TRBV6-4
size: -
D: -
J: TRBJ2-1
CDR3: CASSDPDRPFEQFF
DNA: TGTGCCAGCAGTGATCCCGACAGGCCATTTGAGCAGTTCTTC

V: TRBV7-2
size: -
D: -
J: TRBJ2-5
CDR3: CASSLITWETQYF
DNA: TGTGCCAGCAGCTTAATAACATGGGAGACCCAGTACTTC

V: TRBV3-1/TRBV3-2
size: -
D: -
J: TRBJ2-6
CDR3: CASTPSSGANVLTF
DNA: TGTGCCAGCACCCCTAGCTCTGGGGCCAACGTCCTGACTTTC

V: TRBV2
size: -
D: -
J: TRBJ1-5
CDR3: CASKTEQGDQPQHF
DNA: TGTGCCAGCAAGACGGAACAGGGAGATCAGCCCCAGCATTTT

V: TRBV10-2
size: -
D: -
J: TRBJ1-2
CDR3: CASSESRGLGGYTF
DNA: TGCGCCAGCAGTGAGTCGAGGGGGTTAGGCGGCTACACCTTC

V: TRBV9
size: -
D: -
J: TRBJ1-1
CDR3: CASSVEGREGTEAFF
DNA: TGTGCCAGCAGCGTAGAAGGCAGGGAGGGCACTGAAGCTTTCTTT

V: TRBV29-1
size: -
D: -
J: TRBJ1-4
CDR3: CSVSTSGGLNEKLFF
DNA: TGCAGCGTCTCAACGTCTGGGGGGTTGAATGAAAAACTGTTTTTT

V: TRBV10-3
size: once
D: -
J: TRBJ1-1
CDR3: CAISESGGGYEAFF
DNA: TGTGCCATCAGTGAGTCCGGTGGGGGCTATGAAGCTTTCTTT

V: TRBV2
size: -
D: -
J: TRBJ2-3
CDR3: CASPGGESDTQYF
DNA: TGTGCCAGCCCTGGAGGGGAGTCAGATACGCAGTATTTT

V: TRBV13
size: -
D: -
J: TRBJ1-2
CDR3: CASSYEGDYGYTF
DNA: TGTGCCAGCAGTTATGAAGGGGATTATGGCTACACCTTC

V: TRBV12-5
size: -
D: -
J: TRBJ2-1
CDR3: CASAPPGRYNEQFF
DNA: TGTGCTAGTGCCCCCCCGGGGAGATACAATGAGCAGTTCTTC

V: TRBV7-8
size: -
D: TRBD1
J: TRBJ2-7
CDR3: CASRQNRGAIYEQYF
DNA: TGTGCCAGCAGACAAAACAGGGGAGCGATCTACGAGCAGTACTTC

V: TRBV10-3
size: -
D: -
J: TRBJ1-2
CDR3: CAISESEGHRNYGYTF
DNA: TGTGCCATCAGTGAGTCAGAGGGACACCGAAACTATGGCTACACCTTC

V: TRBV24-1
size: -
D: -
J: TRBJ2-7
CDR3: CATSAQGYEQYF
DNA: TGTGCCACCAGTGCACAGGGTTACGAGCAGTACTTC

V: TRBV4-2
size: -
D: -
J: TRBJ1-6
CDR3: CASSLLGGARTDSPLHF
DNA: TGTGCCAGCAGCCTCCTGGGGGGGGCTCGAACTGATTCACCCCTCCACTTT

V: TRBV7-9
size: -
D: -
J: TRBJ1-6
CDR3: CASSATGNSPLHF
DNA: TGTGCCAGCAGCGCTACAGGGAATTCACCCCTCCACTTT

V: TRBV30
size: few
D: -
J: TRBJ1-5
CDR3: CAWRKGEDQPQHF
DNA: TGTGCCTGGAGGAAAGGGGAGGACCAGCCCCAGCATTTT

V: TRBV12-3/TRBV12-4
size: few
D: -
J: TRBJ1-1
CDR3: CASTRGQFTEAFF
DNA: TGTGCCAGCACCCGAGGACAATTCACTGAAGCTTTCTTT

V: TRBV2
size: -
D: TRBD1
J: TRBJ1-2
CDR3: CASSAWTGSPDYTF
DNA: TGTGCCAGCAGTGCTTGGACAGGTTCACCGGACTACACCTTC

V: TRBV10-3
size: -
D: -
J: TRBJ1-5
CDR3: CAISESNSRGNQPQHF
DNA: TGTGCCATCAGTGAGTCGAACAGCCGAGGCAATCAGCCCCAGCATTTT

V: TRBV6-5
size: -
D: -
J: TRBJ1-5
CDR3: CASSQGEYQPQHF
DNA: TGTGCCAGCAGTCAGGGCGAATATCAGCCCCAGCATTTT

V: TRBV9
size: -
D: TRBD1
J: TRBJ2-7
CDR3: CASSATGGGVRSYEQYF
DNA: TGTGCCAGCAGCGCGACAGGGGGCGGAGTGAGGTCCTACGAGCAGTACTTC

V: TRBV7-2
size: -
D: -
J: TRBJ2-1
CDR3: CASSLHRGANEQFF
DNA: TGTGCCAGCAGCTTACACCGGGGGGCCAATGAGCAGTTCTTC

V: TRBV3-1/TRBV3-2
size: -
D: TRBD1
J: TRBJ2-2
CDR3: CASSQYPGTGGSLTGELFF
DNA: TGTGCCAGCAGCCAATACCCCGGGACAGGGGGTAGTTTGACCGGGGAGCTGTTTTTT

V: TRBV9
size: -
D: -
J: TRBJ1-2
CDR3: CASSVGDRSYGYTF
DNA: TGTGCCAGCAGCGTAGGAGACAGGAGTTATGGCTACACCTTC

V: TRBV19
size: -
D: TRBD2
J: TRBJ2-1
CDR3: CASSNSPGRGGNEQFF
DNA: TGTGCCAGTAGTAATTCCCCGGGCCGGGGGGGAAATGAGCAGTTCTTC

V: TRBV11-3
size: -
D: TRBD1
J: TRBJ1-1
CDR3: CASSKTGGGTEAFF
DNA: TGTGCCAGCAGCAAAACAGGGGGCGGAACTGAAGCTTTCTTT

V: TRBV18
size: -
D: -
J: TRBJ1-1
CDR3: CASSSQGTHTEAFF
DNA: TGTGCCAGCTCATCCCAGGGTACGCACACTGAAGCTTTCTTT

V: TRBV5-1
size: -
D: -
J: TRBJ2-3
CDR3: CASSLVLRTDTQYF
DNA: TGCGCCAGCAGCTTGGTCCTACGCACAGATACGCAGTATTTT

V: TRBV2
size: -
D: TRBD1
J: TRBJ1-4
CDR3: CASRDRGKTNEKLFF
DNA: TGTGCCAGCCGGGACAGGGGTAAAACTAATGAAAAACTGTTTTTT

V: TRBV5-1
size: -
D: TRBD1
J: TRBJ2-2
CDR3: CASSAGQGTNTGELFF
DNA: TGCGCCAGCAGCGCGGGACAGGGGACGAACACCGGGGAGCTGTTTTTT

V: TRBV5-6
size: -
D: TRBD1
J: TRBJ2-7
CDR3: CASSLLPGQGAYEQYF
DNA: TGTGCCAGCAGCTTATTACCGGGACAGGGGGCCTACGAGCAGTACTTC

V: TRBV7-8
size: -
D: -
J: TRBJ2-7
CDR3: CASSQWRGPPYEQYF
DNA: TGTGCCAGCAGCCAGTGGCGGGGGCCGCCCTACGAGCAGTACTTC

V: TRBV5-1
size: -
D: TRBD1
J: TRBJ1-2
CDR3: CASSLEQGAYYGYTF
DNA: TGCGCCAGCAGCTTGGAACAGGGGGCGTACTATGGCTACACCTTC

V: TRBV23-1
size: -
D: -
J: TRBJ1-1
CDR3: CASSQSRGGGGALNTEAFF
DNA: TGCGCCAGCAGTCAATCGAGAGGAGGAGGGGGGGCGCTGAACACTGAAGCTTTCTTT

V: TRBV4-1
size: once
D: -
J: TRBJ1-5
CDR3: CASSPELGASNQPQHF
DNA: TGCGCCAGCAGCCCTGAACTGGGAGCGAGCAATCAGCCCCAGCATTTT